This paragraph reports one T cell receptor (beta chain). Its specificity is not known. This entry belongs to a study of shared clonotypes between healthy human individuals. General study points: What limited the represented genetic and exposure-history diversity was the small number of donors. Among a few donors, roughly 5% of naive CD4 clonotypes were found in common.

Assay used: immunoSEQ multiplex PCR; TCRdb lists only in-frame clones, some missing. Here the sample spans 2 million to 3 million clones, 80% to 95% being singletons. Germline CDR1 and CDR2: MDHEN and SYDVKM. Trimming took 6 bases from V and 0 from J, leaving 14 bases between them. The CDR3 is made up of 15 amino acids. The chain couples TRBV28 to TRBJ2-5, with D perhaps assigned TRBD1 or TRBD2 (5 bases each). The material sequenced was naive CD4+ T cells from PBMCs. Subset indicated: CD45RA+ positively selected. The clonotype was recovered from a man between 18 and 35 years old in good health. Some clones in this sample may be carry-over from other donors' samples. CDR3 in amino acids: CASRPGTTNQETQYF. The CDR3 bases are TGTGCCAGCAGACCCGGGACCACCAACCAAGAGACCCAGTACTTC. The full variable domain, with the rest looked up from reference TRBV28 and TRBJ2-5, is DVKVTQSSRYLVKRTGEKVFLECVQDMDHENMFWYRQDPGLGLRLIYFSYDVKMKEKGDIPEGYSVSREKKERFSLILESASTNQTSMYLCASRPGTTNQETQYFGPGTRLLVL.